This TCR beta chain was observed in a study of cytomegalovirus exposure and HLA in healthy donors. Overall study: Assignment to the Caucasian-associated ancestry cluster applied to around 82% of the approximately 360 genotyped donors.

CDR3 length: 17 amino acids. J lost 3 bases, V lost 0 bases, and 10 bases had no gene match. Germline loops: CDR1 SGHDN, CDR2 FVKESK. This clone was seen only a few times. Its antigen remains unidentified. 60 Vbeta and 13 Jbeta primers were used in PCR. Using immunoSEQ multiplex PCR, the repertoire was profiled, and TCRdb retains in-frame clones only, with some absent. This sample has roughly 110,000 clones, with around 75% found just once. Study outcomes and limitations: In vitro confirmation showed three CMV-associated chains to be CMV antigen specific.

The receptor was isolated from a female donor in good health and CMV-seronegative. What was sequenced was PBMCs. This rearrangement joins TRBV14 to TRBJ2-7, with TRBD2 matching 8 bases. CDR3 nucleotide sequence: TGTGCCAGCAGCCAAGACCCGGTTGCGGGACTAGTCTACGAGCAGTACTTC. The encoded protein is CASSQDPVAGLVYEQYF.